This T cell receptor (beta chain) was sequenced in a study of T-cell memory formation after mild COVID-19 listed by TCRdb under 2021. Looking at the study overall: Most TCR sequence clusters were specific to one of the two donors. Longitudinal TCRalpha and TCRbeta repertoire sequencing tracked T-cell clones expanding and contracting after mild COVID-19 in two donors. Two young, previously healthy adult volunteers, one female and one male, were included in the cohort. On the study overall, not on this receptor specifically: Clones contracting from day 15 to 85 had balanced CD4/CD8 phenotypes, while a second wave expanding from day 15 to 37 was biased towards CD4+. Contracting CD4+ clones appeared mostly in the CM and EM memory subsets, whereas CD8+ clones were enriched in EMRA. Some responding clones were found in pre-infection memory, which suggests that pre-existing cross-reactive memory T cells took part in the SARS-CoV-2 response. Only two mild cases were covered in the study, and larger cohorts including severe cases with pre-infection samples were considered necessary. Whether the second-wave clones peaking on day 37 were SARS-CoV-2 specific was not confirmed.

Sequencing took place on an Illumina NovaSeq 6000. TCRalpha and TCRbeta cDNA libraries were constructed by 5'RACE with constant-segment primers, with sample barcodes and unique molecular identifiers being introduced. RNA was extracted from every sample with Trizol reagent. The libraries were amplified in two PCR steps, and the second step added a second sample barcode and Illumina TruSeq adapters. Libraries were sequenced on an Illumina NovaSeq with 2 x 150 bp paired-end reads. Per the source publication's procedure: Demultiplexing of reads and collapsing into UMI-guided consensus sequences were performed with migec v1.2.7. Using mixcr v2.1.11, UMI consensuses were aligned to TRA and TRB V and J templates and then assembled into clonotypes. A clonotype was counted as expanded or contracted only if both edgeR and NoisET called the change significant, with noise models trained on biological replicates. For edgeR calls, a false discovery rate-adjusted p below 0.01 and a log2 fold-change threshold of 1 were applied. As an exploratory analysis of dynamics, PCA with hierarchical clustering was applied to max-normalized trajectories of the 1000 most abundant clonotypes. Separately sequenced CD4+ and CD8+ repertoires were used to assign a CD4 or CD8 phenotype to each responding clone. TCRdb itself trimmed the public reads at Q25 with fastp, ran MiXCR and retained productive beta chains. Each entry is one CDR3 protein sequence, shown with its most common DNA and genes. The V and J calls and clone size are TCRdb's, not the authors'. The sample includes about 290,000 distinct CDR3 sequences, with roughly 15% observed a single time. 22% of the sample belongs to the ten largest clones.

From V the trimming removes 4 bases and from J it removes 2 bases, while the gene matches leave 4 bases of the junction unaccounted for. The germline V gene encodes CDR1 SQVTM and CDR2 ANQGSEA. The CDR3 has 13 amino acids, counting the end cysteine and phenylalanine. Only the CDR3 region is kept as DNA, spanning 39 bases read in frame from base 1. Ficoll-Paque density gradient centrifugation was the method used to isolate PBMCs. This clonotype has more than one count but fewer than ten. What antigen it recognizes has not been identified. No clone much larger than this one lies a single base away; base qualities are absent.

The receptor was derived from a young man who had mild COVID-19 (a few samples of this study predate the infection). The sample titles of this study are shuffled in the database, so cell type and time point are left out; the donor was told from shared clones. In this chain, TRBV29-1 is recombined with TRBJ2-5; 7 bases in between match TRBD1. Sequenced: PBMCs or a T cell subset sorted from them (not recorded which). The sequenced DNA: TGCAGCGTTGTACAGGGGTTACAAGAGACCCAGTACTTC. This gives the protein CSVVQGLQETQYF.